This T cell receptor (beta chain) comes out of a study of tumor-infiltrating lymphocytes in glioblastoma multiforme. Three nested ARM-PCR rounds with V-beta and C-beta primers built TCRB libraries. TCRB cDNA was made from 0.5 to 0.65 ug total RNA. TCRdb redid the calling of the multiplex PCR reads with MiXCR, one entry per CDR3 protein. The repertoire holds 8,500 to 9,500 distinct CDR3 sequences, with around three quarters as singletons. Germline V CDR1 and CDR2: SGHAT, FQNNGV. The CDR3 covers 15 residues. The germline V and J ends were trimmed by 5 bases and 0 bases, with 11 bases remaining between them.

The sample was brain tumor tissue. The chain links TRBV11-2 to TRBJ1-3; D might be TRBD1 (6 bases). This TCR was recovered from a male donor with glioblastoma. The DNA for the CDR3 is TGTGCCAGCAGCGCCGGGACACCCTCTGGAAACACCATATATTTT. The encoded protein is CASSAGTPSGNTIYF.